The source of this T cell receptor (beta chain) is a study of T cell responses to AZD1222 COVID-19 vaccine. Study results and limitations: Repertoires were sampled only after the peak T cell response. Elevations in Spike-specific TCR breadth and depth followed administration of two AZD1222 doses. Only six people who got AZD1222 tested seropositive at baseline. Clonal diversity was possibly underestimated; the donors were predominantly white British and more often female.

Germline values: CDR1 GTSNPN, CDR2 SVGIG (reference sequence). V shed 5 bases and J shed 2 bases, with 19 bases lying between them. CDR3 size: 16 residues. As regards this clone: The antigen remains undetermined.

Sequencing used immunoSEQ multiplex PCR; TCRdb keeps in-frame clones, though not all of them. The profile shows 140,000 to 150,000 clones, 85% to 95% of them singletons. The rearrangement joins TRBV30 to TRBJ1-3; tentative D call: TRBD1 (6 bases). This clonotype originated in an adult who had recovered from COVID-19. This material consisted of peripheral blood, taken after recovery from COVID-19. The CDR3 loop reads CAWGDRQEVPGNTIYF. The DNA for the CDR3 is TGTGCCTGGGGGGATCGACAGGAGGTACCTGGAAACACCATATATTTT.